The following is a TCR beta chain sequence with its context. This clone appeared once. Its antigen remains unidentified. Base qualities were left out, and no much larger clone turns up one base away. TCR CDR3 regions were amplified from genomic DNA by multiplex PCR using the deep immunoSEQ assay. Extracted genomic DNA from each cell subset was distributed evenly across all wells of several immunoSEQ 96-well plates, and each plate was treated as a replicate. Each replicate PCR for sorted subsets received around 0.2 ug genomic DNA, equal to tens of thousands of T cell genomes. Purified libraries were measured with a Qubit 3.0 fluorometer, size-checked on a Bioanalyzer 2100, and measured again with the KAPA Library Quantification kit. Every immunoSEQ 96-well plate was sequenced on a dedicated single-read 150-cycle Illumina NextSeq 550 flow cell. Concerning the study's data processing: The immunoSEQ output contained only junctional sequences without quality scores, so filtering could not match that applied to full-length reads. To assign V/J genes and CDR3, sequences were annotated against IMGT germline references using PyIR, a Python wrapper for IgBLAST v1.9. Reads were filtered out if the reads had weak V/J assignments (E-value above 1e-6), no CDR3, stop codons, out-of-frame junctions, or ambiguous translated residues. V3J clonotypes were defined as sequences sharing an identical inferred V gene, J gene, and CDR3 amino acid sequence. Percentage overlap between repertoires was computed as shared unique clonotypes divided by the size of the smaller repertoire. Repertoire richness was assessed with RTK rarefaction, the Chao1 estimator, and Recon v2.1 estimates of unobserved clonotypes. Generation probabilities were computed with OLGA for all TCRbeta clonotypes obtained by the gDNA method from four donors. TCRdb limited this immuneACCESS table to in-frame rearrangements with V and J called. A share of clones is missing; checked studies link under half to unresolved V genes, and the rest is unexplained. V, J and clone size are those of that table, while D and trimming were read from the DNA. The sample includes over a million clones, with about 76% observed a single time. Roughly 1.4% of the sample rests with the top ten.

The donors were healthy, HIV-negative adults who had no recently reported acute infections or vaccinations. Every donor was a Caucasian adult living in Nashville, Tennessee, USA. CD4+ T cells were enriched by magnetic negative selection, after which naive cells were positively selected on CD45RA and the negative fraction was taken as the memory subset. After blood collection by leukapheresis, PBMCs were isolated using Ficoll-Histopaque density gradient centrifugation and then cryopreserved in the vapor phase of liquid nitrogen. Analytical flow cytometry was used to check the purity and quantity of each magnetically sorted T cell population. Genomic DNA was isolated from each sorted fraction and quantified by UV absorbance on a Nanodrop 2000c. This sample is part of a study of shared clonotypes between healthy human individuals (dated by TCRdb to the early 2020s). Turning to the overall study: The cohort included a few men and a couple of women between 18 and 49 years of age. Per donor, three plates each were used for CD4 naive and CD4 memory, two for CD8 naive, and one for CD8 memory. The study deeply sequenced blood TCR repertoires of about five healthy adults to estimate repertoire size and the extent of clonotype sharing between individuals. To increase sequencing depth and limit assay-specific biases, TCR repertoire library preparation and sequencing were carried out by different laboratories using diverse techniques. Leukapheresis yielded between about 0.85 and 10 billion PBMCs per donor.

Paper-wide results and their limitations: Clonotypes shared by all four sorted-subset donors showed higher generation probabilities than non-shared clonotypes. The genetic and exposure-history diversity represented was limited by the small number of donors. Only blood was sampled, and tissue TCR repertoires likely differ from those in blood. Across a few donors, approximately 5% of naive CD4, over 3% of naive CD8, 2.3% of memory CD4, and 0.3% to 0.45% of memory CD8 clonotypes were shared. Estimated clonotype richness was generally larger for naive than for memory subsets. Rarefaction of sorted-subset datasets indicated incomplete sequencing despite the large sequencing depth. Based on pairwise subsampling, the degree of clonotype sharing among donors was expected to be affected by sequencing depth.

Sequencing was done on a sample of memory CD4+ T cells sorted from blood. Reading the label with the study, this specimen's cell subset or site is: CD45RA-negative fraction. The receptor comes from a man between 18 and 35 years old in good health.

The DNA sequence reads TGTGCCAGCAGCCCTCAGACAGATAACTATGGCTACACCTTC. Its translation is CASSPQTDNYGYTF. The rearranged chain carries TRBV7-2 and TRBJ1-2, with a tentative D gene TRBD1 over 5 matching bases. The V end loses 5 bases and the J end loses 1 base, and a stretch of 11 bases separates them. The CDR3 covers 14 residues, taking in both the cysteine and the phenylalanine. CDR3 DNA only is kept here, 42 bases in frame from base 1. Based on the germline V gene, the CDR1 and CDR2 sequences are SGHTA and FQGNSA. The reference TRBV7-2 and TRBJ1-2 proteins fill in what lies around the CDR3, so the full variable domain reads GAGVSQSPSNKVTEKGKDVELRCDPISGHTALYWYRQSLGQGLEFLIYFQGNSAPDKSGLPSDRFSAERTGGSVSTLTIQRTQQEDSAVYLCASSPQTDNYGYTFGSGTRLTVV.